Below, 15 T cell receptor beta chains from the same sample are listed, as sequenced in a study of regulatory T cells in long-lasting Graves disease. Arm-PCR of CDR3 regions and iRepertoire HTBI primers were used to build TCR beta libraries. One entry per CDR3 protein, called by TCRdb with MiXCR from the multiplex PCR reads. The sample contains roughly 410,000 distinct CDR3 sequences, 14% to 15% of which appear only once. Time point defined: newly diagnosed GD, antithyroid drugs for less than 3 months. PBMC-derived RNA was used for the TCR library. This same sample was also part of a study on T cells in Graves' hyperthyroidism and ophthalmopathy.

This specimen consisted of peripheral blood mononuclear cells (PBMCs), obtained at new diagnosis, from a patient treated with antithyroid drugs. These receptor sequences come from a woman in her forties with Graves disease.

DNA of the CDR3: TGTGCCAGCAGTTACTCGAGGGGCTACATCGGCAATCAGCCCCAGCATTTT. Its translation: CASSYSRGYIGNQPQHF. The rearrangement uses TRBV6-2 or TRBV6-3 and TRBJ1-5, with a possible D match to TRBD1 (5 bases). Germline CDR1 is MNHEY and CDR2 is SVGEGT. The CDR3 contains 17 residues. With 0 bases removed from V and 2 bases from J, the gap between germline ends came to 14 bases.

This clonotype came up a few times. The rearrangement links TRBV5-1 to TRBJ2-7; no definite D call. This CDR3 has 15 residues. V gave up 5 bases and J gave up 3 bases, with 18 bases separating them. Germline CDR1 SGHRS, CDR2 YFSETQ. The CDR3 loop reads CASRTDTLGNYEQYF. The CDR3 DNA is TGCGCCAGCAGAACAGACACTTTGGGAAACTACGAGCAGTACTTC.

This clonotype was seen at least ten times. The chain links TRBV11-2 to TRBJ1-2; TRBD1 matches 7 bases. CDR3 size: 14 residues. Germline CDR1 and CDR2: SGHAT and FQNNGV. The V and J ends lost 5 bases and 6 bases, in that order; junction bases with no gene match: 9. The CDR3 DNA is TGTGCCAGCAGCCTAGGGACAGCCACGAATGGCTACACCTTC. Amino acids: CASSLGTATNGYTF.

This rearrangement joins TRBV2 to TRBJ2-4; possible D gene TRBD1, 5 bases. V gave up 1 base and J gave up 7 bases, with 5 bases separating them. The CDR3 is 12 amino acids. Germline CDR1 SNHLY, CDR2 FYNNEI. CDR3 DNA: TGTGCCAGCAGTGAAGGGGGCAACATTCAGTACTTC. Amino acid sequence: CASSEGGNIQYF.

Remarks on this clonotype: A clone one base away is much larger, so this may be a read error. Here the CDR3 omits its conserved ending phenylalanine or tryptophan, so a read error is the likely source. The rearrangement links TRBV28 to TRBJ1-1; unclear D gene. V lost 5 bases and J 0 bases, leaving 13 bases between the germline ends. The CDR3 contains 15 residues. CDR1 is MDHEN and CDR2 is SYDVKM in the germline V gene. The chain's CDR3 is CASSPSGGMNTEAFL. CDR3 sequence (DNA): TGTGCCAGCAGTCCGAGTGGAGGAATGAACACTGAAGCTTTCCTT.

The chain employs TRBV5-1 and TRBJ2-7; TRBD2 agrees at 13 bases. The CDR3 consists of 16 residues. V shed 5 bases and J 7 bases; nucleotides not matched to a gene: 12. Germline CDR1 is SGHRS and CDR2 is YFSETQ. CDR3 nucleotide sequence: TGCGCCAGCAGGGCCCCGGGACTAGCGGGATACGATGAGCAGTACTTC. It yields the protein CASRAPGLAGYDEQYF.

This clonotype appeared a few times. The rearrangement links TRBV28 to TRBJ2-5, with D maybe TRBD2 (6 bases). The V and J ends lost 8 bases and 3 bases respectively, with 22 bases between them. Germline V gene sequence: CDR1 MDHEN, CDR2 SYDVKM. The length of the CDR3 is 16 residues. The CDR3 loop is CASGPRILASEETQYF. The CDR3, as DNA: TGTGCCAGCGGTCCCCGTATTCTAGCTAGCGAAGAGACCCAGTACTTC. The full variable domain, completed using reference TRBV28 and TRBJ2-5, is DVKVTQSSRYLVKRTGEKVFLECVQDMDHENMFWYRQDPGLGLRLIYFSYDVKMKEKGDIPEGYSVSREKKERFSLILESASTNQTSMYLCASGPRILASEETQYFGPGTRLLVL.

This clonotype was counted ten times or more. The CDR3 reads CASSLEGGPSQETQYF. CDR3 DNA: TGTGCCAGCAGCTTAGAAGGGGGGCCCTCACAAGAGACCCAGTACTTC. The chain is built from TRBV11-3 and TRBJ2-5; either TRBD1 or TRBD2 may supply D (6 bases each). Germline V gives CDR1 SGHNT, CDR2 YENEEA. The V end lost 0 bases, the J end lost 2 bases, and 13 bases lay between the germline ends. CDR3 length: 16 amino acids. Supplemented by reference TRBV11-3 and TRBJ2-5, the full variable domain reads EAGVVQSPRYKIIEKKQPVAFWCNPISGHNTLYWYLQNLGQGPELLIRYENEEAVDDSQLPKDRFSAERLKGVDSTLKIQPAELGDSAVYLCASSLEGGPSQETQYFGPGTRLLVL.

In its sample, this clonotype was seen a few times. V and J are TRBV20-1 and TRBJ2-2; 9 nucleotides align to TRBD1. The CDR3 covers 16 residues. From germline, CDR1 is DFQATT and CDR2 SNEGSKA (reference sequence). Trimming removed 5 bases from V and 0 bases from J; junction bases left unmatched: 7. This CDR3 reads CSARTGQGSNTGELFF. CDR3 nucleotides: TGCAGTGCTCGGACAGGACAGGGGTCGAACACCGGGGAGCTGTTTTTT.

The rearrangement links TRBV6-5 to TRBJ2-7, with TRBD2 matching 11 bases. The CDR3 sequence is 16 residues long. V lost 0 bases, J lost 2 bases, and 3 bases stayed unmatched. CDR1 is MNHEY and CDR2 is SVGAGI in the germline V gene. This CDR3 is CASSYSLAGVAYEQYF. Written as DNA, the CDR3 is TGTGCCAGCAGTTACTCACTAGCGGGAGTAGCCTACGAGCAGTACTTC.

This sequence joins TRBV11-3 and TRBJ2-7; 7 bases map to TRBD2. The germline gives CDR1 SGHNT, CDR2 YENEEA. This CDR3 is 12 amino acids long. After removal of 5 bases from V and 5 bases from J, the junction contained 3 bases not matched to a gene. CDR3 nucleotides: TGTGCCAGCAGCCAAACTAGCGACGAGCAGTACTTC. It translates to CASSQTSDEQYF.

The chain joins TRBV3-1 to TRBJ2-7; no definite D call. Trimming shortened V by 3 bases and J by 6 bases, and 6 bases separated the two germline ends. The CDR3 is 11 amino acids. Germline-derived CDR1 and CDR2 are LGHDT and YNNKEL (reference sequence). The CDR3: CASSHLGEQYF. As DNA, the CDR3 is TGTGCCAGCAGCCACCTCGGCGAGCAGTACTTC.

This clonotype has ten or more counts. The chain recombines TRBV28 with TRBJ1-1; 7 nucleotides line up with TRBD1. Germline V CDR1 and CDR2: MDHEN, SYDVKM. The V gene end was trimmed by 4 bases and the J gene end by 1 base; junction bases not matched to a gene: 3. The CDR3 has 14 amino acids. The CDR3 DNA reads as TGTGCCAGCAGTTCCAGGGGGGAGAACACTGAAGCTTTCTTT. Its translation is CASSSRGENTEAFF.

This clonotype came up many times. The rearrangement links TRBV2 to TRBJ2-5, with 12 nucleotides matching TRBD2. This CDR3 has 16 amino acids. Germline lookup yields CDR1 SNHLY and CDR2 FYNNEI. Trimming at V came to 2 bases and at J to 6 bases, leaving 7 bases not matched to a gene. The CDR3 sequence: CASSELAGGPQKTQYF. The CDR3 DNA follows: TGTGCCAGCAGTGAACTAGCGGGAGGGCCACAGAAGACCCAGTACTTC.

This clonotype was counted ten times or more. V is TRBV7-6 and J is TRBJ2-2, with 11 bases matching TRBD1. J gave up 6 bases and V 5 bases, and 8 bases lay outside the gene matches. The CDR3 is 16 amino acids. Germline lookup yields CDR1 SGHVS and CDR2 FNYEAQ. The chain's CDR3 is CASSLGTGGFAGELFF. The CDR3 coding sequence is TGTGCCAGCAGCCTGGGGACAGGGGGTTTTGCCGGGGAGCTGTTTTTT.